The clone carrying this T cell receptor (beta chain) was seen more than once but under ten times. The antigen remains undetermined. This specimen belongs to a study of CD8+ T cells in alopecia areata. In the study overall: Each of the treated patients was given oral tofacitinib, 5 to 10 mg twice daily, for moderate-to-severe alopecia areata. Study observations and caveats: Amid tofacitinib therapy, many expanded lesional clones stayed present in scalp and blood. Scalp clonality decreased significantly with tofacitinib, and so did expanded CD8+ clones among the top 100.

Treatment indicated: oral pan-JAK inhibitor, 5-10 mg twice daily. Sequencing templates came from extracted RNA that was reverse transcribed into cDNA. Profiling relied on immunoSEQ multiplex PCR, and the TCRdb table lists in-frame clones only, not all of them. Counted here are more than 200,000 clones, less than 50% occurring once; the ten biggest clones make up about 2.6%. The origin of this receptor is a human donor with alopecia areata. The input for sequencing was CD4+ T cells sorted from blood, taken at approximately week 37, from a patient treated with tofacitinib.

The CDR3 DNA follows: TGTGCCAGCAGCCCGGCCCATGGGCAGCCCCAGCATTTT. It yields the protein CASSPAHGQPQHF. The chain is built from TRBV6-6 and TRBJ1-5; D is unresolved. V was cut by 6 bases and J by 7 bases, with 13 bases left in between. Germline V lookup: CDR1 MNHNY, CDR2 SVGAGI (reference sequence). The length of the CDR3 is 13 residues.